This T cell receptor beta chain was profiled in a study of blood T cell repertoires in COVID-19. On the study more broadly: COVID-19 samples collected from the United States, Italy and Spain covered acute and convalescent phases. Sample material is recorded as cDNA or gDNA derived from T cells, B-cell-depleted T cells, or PBMCs.

Per germline, CDR1 MGHDK and CDR2 SYGVNS. V dropped 4 bases and J dropped 3; count of bases not matched to a gene: 6. The CDR3 covers 15 residues. As handled by the study authors: Nucleated cell counts were estimated from reference gene primer amplification. Sequencing was performed with immunoSEQ multiplex PCR; in TCRdb, only in-frame clones are kept and a portion is missing. From that table come the V and J calls and clone size; the DNA was used to work out D and trimming. Found here are approximately 400,000 clones, around 89% of them singletons; the top ten hold about 1.2%. This clone appeared a single time.

The TCR sequence derives from a man aged 40-49 years with acute or convalescent COVID-19. V usage is TRBV25-1 and J usage is TRBJ2-7; 10 bases align to TRBD2. The sequenced sample consisted of peripheral blood. The CDR3 protein is CASSGTSGMIYEQYF. For the CDR3, the DNA is TGTGCCAGCAGTGGCACTAGCGGGATGATCTACGAGCAGTACTTC.